This T cell receptor beta chain derives from a study of blood T cells in healthy people across ages. Germline-derived CDR1 and CDR2 are SQVTM and ANQGSEA. Trimming removed 2 bases at V and 0 bases at J, with 8 bases between. There are 13 residues in the CDR3. The use of a sample-barcoded 5' primer and a J-beta primer mix characterized a second PCR of 7 to 11 cycles. There were at least 3 million CDR3-containing paired-end reads obtained from each sample. Each CDR3 protein gets one entry after TCRdb re-called the 5' RACE reads with MiXCR. The sample has 1.5 million to 1.8 million distinct CDR3 sequences, around 40% seen once; the top ten hold about 4.1%. This clonotype was picked up a small number of times. Its specificity is unknown. Findings and limits, study-wide: The study found TCR beta diversity correlated strongly with naive T cell percentage.

This sequence was found in a woman under 30 in good health. The chain carries TRBV29-1 and TRBJ2-7, with D unclear. Material for sequencing was blood. The CDR3 loop reads CSVERISSYEQYF. The CDR3 coding sequence is TGCAGCGTTGAAAGAATTAGCTCCTACGAGCAGTACTTC.